The clone carrying this T cell receptor (beta chain) has a single count. Its antigen remains unknown. These data come from a study of PD-L1 blockade in urothelial cancer. Across the whole study: Patients had undergone 0 to 3 prior chemotherapy regimens. Each blood sample yielded a median of about 150,000 T cells.

The time point here: pretreatment peripheral blood. Pretreatment sampling and on-treatment sampling together yielded between 1 and 8 samples for each patient. CDR1 is MDHEN and CDR2 is SYDVKM in the germline V gene. This CDR3 comprises 15 residues. V lost 2 bases and J 4 bases, leaving 14 bases between the germline ends. Produced via immunoSEQ multiplex PCR; TCRdb's table is partial and in-frame only. The profile covers approximately 86,000 clones, with around 81% appearing a single time and 6.7% taken by the ten largest. Study-wide results and caveats: Stronger expansion of tumor-associated clones in blood at 3 weeks distinguished durable-benefit patients.

The chain couples TRBV28 to TRBJ1-2; TRBD1 is a possible D gene (6 bases). This material consisted of PBMCs, taken around atezolizumab (anti-PD-L1) treatment. This TCR derives from a man aged 40-49 years with urothelial cancer. CDR3 in amino acids: CASSLGGPPSYGYTF. As DNA, the CDR3 is TGTGCCAGCAGTTTAGGGGGCCCCCCCTCCTATGGCTACACCTTC.